Each of the 4 T cell receptor beta chains below was sequenced from the same sample in a study of cytomegalovirus exposure and HLA in healthy donors (dated by TCRdb to about 2017). Library preparation was by the immunoSEQ multiplex PCR assay. What TCRdb holds here is the immuneACCESS table cut down to in-frame rearrangements. Part of the clones is not present; checked against another copy, under half of the missing clones reflect an unresolved V gene, and the others are unexplained. This sample is represented by about 140,000 clones; roughly 79% of them were singletons. Roughly 27% of the sample is held by the ten biggest clonotypes. Sequencing input: PBMCs. These receptors were obtained from a man aged 30 to 45 in good health and CMV-seropositive.

In regard to this clone: Mismatch with germline at one junction end may stem from a read error. The rearrangement uses TRBV5-1 and TRBJ2-7, with D perhaps matching TRBD1 (5 bases). Per germline, CDR1 SGHRS and CDR2 YFSETQ. The CDR3 runs to 12 residues. The CDR3 is CASSLVEGVLDF. In DNA form, the CDR3 reads TGCGCCAGCAGCTTGGTCGAAGGGGTTTTGGACTTC.

This chain links TRBV11-2 with TRBJ1-1; tentative D call: TRBD1 (5 bases). The CDR3 length is 14 residues. V gave up 2 bases and J gave up 0 bases, with 7 bases separating them. Germline CDR1 is SGHAT and CDR2 is FQNNGV. This CDR3 is CASSLMGLNTEAFF. In DNA form, the CDR3 reads TGTGCCAGCAGCTTAATGGGGCTGAACACTGAAGCTTTCTTT.

The genes are TRBV4-1 and TRBJ2-7; 10 bases are shared with TRBD2. V was clipped by 5 bases and J by 3 bases; unmatched bases: 10. Germline V gene data show CDR1 as MGHRA and CDR2 as YSYEKL. CDR3 size: 16 residues. CDR3: CASSYPGTSDFYEQYF. CDR3 nucleotide sequence: TGCGCCAGCAGCTATCCCGGGACTAGCGACTTCTACGAGCAGTACTTC.

The CDR3 bases are TGTGCCAGCAGCGCAAACTTTATGAACACTGAAGCTTTCTTT. This sequence encodes CASSANFMNTEAFF. J is TRBJ1-1 and V is TRBV14, with no clear D. Germline CDR1 and CDR2: SGHDN and FVKESK. V shed 5 bases and J shed 0 bases, with 10 bases lying between them. This CDR3 has 14 residues.